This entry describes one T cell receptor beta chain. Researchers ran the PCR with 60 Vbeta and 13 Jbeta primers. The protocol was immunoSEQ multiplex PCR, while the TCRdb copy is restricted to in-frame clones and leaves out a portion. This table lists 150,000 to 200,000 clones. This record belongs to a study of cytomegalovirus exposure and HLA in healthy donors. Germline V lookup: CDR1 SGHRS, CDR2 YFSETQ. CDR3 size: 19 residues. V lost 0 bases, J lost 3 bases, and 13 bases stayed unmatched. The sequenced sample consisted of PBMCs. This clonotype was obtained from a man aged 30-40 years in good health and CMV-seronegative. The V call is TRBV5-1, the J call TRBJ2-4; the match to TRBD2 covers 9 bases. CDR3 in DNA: TGCGCCAGCAGCTTGGGCGCGGGCGGGAGGGGATGGGACAAAAACATTCAGTACTTC. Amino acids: CASSLGAGGRGWDKNIQYF.